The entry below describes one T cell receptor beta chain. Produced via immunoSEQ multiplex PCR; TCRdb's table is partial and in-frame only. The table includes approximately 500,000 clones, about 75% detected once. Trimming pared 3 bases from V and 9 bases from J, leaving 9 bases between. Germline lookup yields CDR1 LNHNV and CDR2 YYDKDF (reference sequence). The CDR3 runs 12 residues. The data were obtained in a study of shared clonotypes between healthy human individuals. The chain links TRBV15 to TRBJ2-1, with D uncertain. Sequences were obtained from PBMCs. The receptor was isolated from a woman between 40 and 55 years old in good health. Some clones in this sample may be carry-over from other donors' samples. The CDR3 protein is CATSRPASEQFF. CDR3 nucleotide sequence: TGTGCCACCAGCAGGCCCGCTAGTGAGCAGTTCTTC.